This entry features one TCR beta chain sequence. The antigen is unknown. The source of the sample is a study of regulatory T cells in long-lasting Graves disease. Whole-study findings and limits: Since the sample size was small, accuracy may have been reduced.

Construction of the TCR beta libraries employed iRepertoire HTBI primers in conjunction with Arm-PCR of CDR3 regions. Each CDR3 protein gets one entry after TCRdb re-called the multiplex PCR reads with MiXCR. The table lists about 470,000 distinct CDR3 sequences, roughly a fifth of them singletons. Described time point: persistent/refractory GD, antithyroid drugs over 5 years with positive TRAb. PBMC-extracted RNA yielded the TCR library. Diagnosis followed American Thyroid Association guidelines for Graves' disease. The TCR was taken from a female donor with Graves disease. Source: peripheral blood mononuclear cells (PBMCs), taken when the disease was refractory, from a patient treated with antithyroid drugs.

The CDR3 DNA reads TGTGCCAGCAGCTTGGGACGCTTTTTGGAGACCCAGTACTTC. It is translated as CASSLGRFLETQYF. The J gene is TRBJ2-5, the V gene TRBV7-9, with D perhaps matching TRBD1 or TRBD2 (5 bases each). Trimming took off 3 bases at V and 5 bases at J, with 13 bases between the two ends. This CDR3 has 14 residues. In germline, CDR1 is SEHNR, CDR2 FQNEAQ (reference sequence). The whole variable domain, remainder taken from reference TRBV7-9 and TRBJ2-5, is DTGVSQNPRHKITKRGQNVTFRCDPISEHNRLYWYRQTLGQGPEFLTYFQNEAQLEKSRLLSDRFSAERPKGSFSTLEIQRTEQGDSAMYLCASSLGRFLETQYFGPGTRLLVL.